This passage covers 19 T cell receptor beta chains from one sample sequenced in a study of CD8 T cells in ankylosing spondylitis (TCRdb year 2017). Library preparation used 5' RACE. Data came from an Illumina HiSeq 2500. TCRdb reran the public reads through fastp at Q25 and MiXCR, keeping productive beta chains. Entries that share a CDR3 protein sequence are merged under the most common genes and DNA. The sample table contains 200,000 or so distinct CDR3 sequences; only one count was recorded for about an eighth of them. The ten largest make up roughly 9.6% of the sample. Input material: blood, either unsorted or a sorted T cell fraction (not recorded which). Receptor source: a female donor with ankylosing spondylitis or in good health (not recorded which).

Many counts were recorded for this clonotype. This chain connects TRBV20-1 to TRBJ2-5; 9 nucleotides align to TRBD2. The length of the CDR3 is 16 residues. Germline values: CDR1 DFQATT, CDR2 SNEGSKA (reference sequence). J gave up 1 base and V 4 bases, and 10 bases lay outside the gene matches. The CDR3 reads CSAIPGTSNFQETQYF. In DNA form, the CDR3 reads TGCAGTGCTATCCCCGGGACTAGCAACTTCCAAGAGACCCAGTACTTC.

This clonotype occurred a few times. The rearrangement links TRBV20-1 to TRBJ2-7; no clear D. The germline CDR1 and CDR2 sequences are DFQATT and SNEGSKA (reference sequence). V lost 0 bases to trimming and J lost 0 bases, with 9 bases between them. This CDR3 has 14 amino acids. Here the CDR3 reads CSARDLASSYEQYF. CDR3 in DNA: TGCAGTGCTAGAGATCTCGCATCCTCCTACGAGCAGTACTTC.

At least ten counts were recorded for this clonotype. The gene calls are TRBV21-1 and TRBJ2-7; the table's D call, TRBD1, was not checked against the DNA. TRBV21-1 is shown as a pseudogene. This CDR3 has 15 residues. The CDR3 reads CASSKSPGNLYEQYF. CDR3 coding DNA: TGTGCCAGCAGCAAATCCCCGGGAAATCTATACGAGCAGTACTTC.

This clonotype was detected ten times or more. The V and J genes are TRBV10-3 and TRBJ1-3; the match to TRBD1 covers 7 bases. The ends lost 10 bases at V and 2 bases at J; junction bases unmatched: 5. This CDR3 has 13 residues. Germline assignment: CDR1 ENHRY and CDR2 SYGVKD. CDR3 region: CATYTGAGNTIYF. In nucleotides, the CDR3 is TGTGCCACCTATACAGGGGCTGGAAACACCATATATTTT.

V is TRBV5-1 and J is TRBJ2-2; tentatively, D is TRBD2 (6 bases). The CDR3 consists of 17 residues. Looked up from germline, CDR1 is SGHRS and CDR2 is YFSETQ. The V gene lost 3 bases and the J gene lost 3 bases, with 18 bases spanning the gap. CDR3 nucleotide sequence: TGCGCCAGCAGCTGGGGAGGCCCAAATATCTACACCGGGGAGCTGTTTTTT. Its protein product is CASSWGGPNIYTGELFF.

This clonotype was picked up many times. This chain uses TRBV6-1 with TRBJ2-3; D is unclear. Per germline, CDR1 MNHNS and CDR2 SASEGT. V dropped 7 bases and J dropped 2 bases, with 19 bases sitting between them. There are 16 residues in the CDR3. The CDR3 coding sequence is TGTGCCAGCACCTCTTCGAGGACCACATACACAGATACGCAGTATTTT. This sequence encodes CASTSSRTTYTDTQYF.

This clonotype showed up many times. The CDR3, as DNA: TGTGCCAGCAGTACAACCCTCTTTCTAGCGGGAGGGTTCAATGAGCAGTTCTTC. Its translation is CASSTTLFLAGGFNEQFF. The chain has TRBV28 and TRBJ2-1; 12 bases line up with TRBD2. CDR3 length equals 18 residues. Per germline, CDR1 MDHEN and CDR2 SYDVKM. V lost 5 bases to trimming and J lost 6 bases; unmatched junction nucleotides: 14.

This clonotype was observed many times. The rearrangement uses TRBV5-6 and TRBJ1-2; D unresolved. In germline, CDR1 is SGHDT, CDR2 YYEEEE. The CDR3 totals 14 residues. Deletions cut 1 base from V and 2 bases from J, with 9 bases between. This CDR3 reads CASSLFRQNYGYTF. The CDR3 DNA is TGTGCCAGCAGCTTGTTCCGGCAGAACTATGGCTACACCTTC.

A remark on this clonotype: A much larger clone differs by one base, so this may be a read error. This rearrangement joins TRBV6-4 to TRBJ1-5; D not resolved. CDR1 and CDR2 from the germline V gene are MRHNA and SNTAGT. The CDR3 extends over 14 amino acids. CDR3 in amino acids: CTSSERPDNQPQHF. As DNA, the CDR3 is TGTACCAGCAGTGAGAGGCCAGACAATCAGCCCCAGCATTTT.

This clonotype was seen more than once but under ten times. The V and J genes are TRBV5-6 and TRBJ1-5; 8 nucleotides agree with TRBD1. This CDR3 spans 15 amino acids. J was trimmed by 2 bases and V by 3 bases; bases with no gene match: 4. Germline V CDR1 and CDR2: SGHDT, YYEEEE. DNA for the CDR3: TGTGCCAGCAGCTCCGGACAGGGCCGCAATCAGCCCCAGCATTTT. This translates into CASSSGQGRNQPQHF.

This clonotype was observed a few times. The rearrangement joins TRBV24-1 to TRBJ2-1; tentatively, D is TRBD1 or TRBD2 (5 bases each). The CDR3 length is 16 residues. Trimming removed 0 bases at V and 5 bases at J, with 13 bases between. Per germline, CDR1 KGHDR and CDR2 SFDVKD. The CDR3 here is CATSDLAGTGHNEQFF. CDR3 nucleotides: TGTGCCACCAGTGATTTGGCAGGGACGGGACACAATGAGCAGTTCTTC.

This clonotype was seen a few times. The chain combines TRBV6-6 with TRBJ2-3, with D hard to call. The germline CDR1 and CDR2 sequences are MNHNY and SVGAGI (reference sequence). Deletions cut 10 bases from V and 3 bases from J, with 14 bases between. The CDR3 is 13 amino acids. CDR3 in amino acids: CATRWGSTDTQYF. The CDR3 DNA reads TGTGCCACTCGTTGGGGTAGTACAGATACGCAGTATTTT.

This clonotype was seen ten or more times. The rearrangement uses TRBV20-1 and TRBJ2-2; TRBD1 matches 10 bases. Germline CDR1 DFQATT, CDR2 SNEGSKA (reference sequence). The CDR3 runs to 14 residues. V dropped 8 bases and J dropped 3; count of bases not matched to a gene: 6. CDR3 sequence reads: CSPDRGLDTGELFF. CDR3 in DNA: TGCAGTCCTGACAGGGGGCTCGACACCGGGGAGCTGTTTTTT.

This clonotype showed up just a few times. CDR3 protein: CASSVPGQGHNEQFF. CDR3 DNA: TGTGCCAGCAGCGTACCGGGACAGGGCCACAATGAGCAGTTCTTC. The chain uses TRBV11-2 and TRBJ2-1; the match to TRBD1 covers 9 bases. The CDR3 length is 15 residues. The junction had 7 bases not matched to a gene; V was cut back by 5 bases and J by 5 bases. Germline CDR1 reads SGHAT; CDR2 reads FQNNGV.

This clonotype was counted between two and nine times. This may arise from a read error, as a much more abundant clone is one base away. The V call is TRBV20-1, the J call TRBJ2-7, with 7 bases matching TRBD1. CDR1 is DFQATT and CDR2 is SNEGSKA in the germline V gene (reference sequence). Unmatched junction bases numbered 7, after V lost 5 bases and J lost 6 bases. The CDR3 sequence is 12 residues long. The CDR3 DNA reads as TGCAGTGCTGGTAGACAGGGCTGCGAGCAGTACTTC. Its translation is CSAGRQGCEQYF.

Many counts were recorded for this clonotype. The chain uses TRBV27 and TRBJ2-2; 9 bases align to TRBD1. Trimming removed 8 bases from V and 3 bases from J; junction bases left unmatched: 10. Per the germline V gene, CDR1 is MNHEY and CDR2 is SMNVEV (reference sequence). The length of the CDR3 is 16 residues. The CDR3 bases are TGTGCCAGCGAGGCGATGGGGACAGGGTACACCGGGGAGCTGTTTTTT. Protein product: CASEAMGTGYTGELFF.

This clonotype appeared many times. V is TRBV5-5 and J is TRBJ2-7; D possibly corresponds to TRBD1 (5 bases). Trimming took off 4 bases at V and 3 bases at J, with 8 bases between the two ends. The CDR3 runs 12 residues. CDR1 is SGHKS and CDR2 is YYEKEE in the germline V gene (reference sequence). CDR3: CASSKDSYEQYF. The CDR3 DNA reads as TGTGCCAGCAGCAAAGACAGCTACGAGCAGTACTTC. The whole variable domain, remainder taken from reference TRBV5-5 and TRBJ2-7, is DAGVTQSPTHLIKTRGQQVTLRCSPISGHKSVSWYQQVLGQGPQFIFQYYEKEERGRGNFPDRFSARQFPNYSSELNVNALLLGDSALYLCASSKDSYEQYFGPGTRLTVT.

This clonotype occurred many times. The chain uses TRBV12-3 or TRBV12-4 and TRBJ1-5; TRBD1 is a possible D gene (5 bases). The CDR3 length is 12 residues. V lost 5 bases and J lost 6, with 8 bases in between. This chain's CDR3 is CASSRDAQPQHF. CDR3 nucleotide sequence: TGTGCCAGCAGTAGGGACGCTCAGCCCCAGCATTTT.

This clonotype has a count of ten or more. The chain couples TRBV11-1 to TRBJ1-1; D is undetermined. The CDR3 extends over 14 amino acids. CDR1 and CDR2 (germline): SGHAT, FQDESV (reference sequence). Trimming removed 2 bases from V and 1 base from J, with 8 bases in between. CDR3 DNA: TGTGCCAGCAGCTTATATATCGGGAACACTGAAGCTTTCTTT. Translated: CASSLYIGNTEAFF.